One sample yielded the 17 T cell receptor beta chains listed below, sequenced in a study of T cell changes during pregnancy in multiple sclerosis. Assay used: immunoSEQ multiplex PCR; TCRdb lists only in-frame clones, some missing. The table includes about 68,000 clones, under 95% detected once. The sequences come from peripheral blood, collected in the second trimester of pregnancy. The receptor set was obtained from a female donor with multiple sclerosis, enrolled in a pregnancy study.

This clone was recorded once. Here the CDR3 DNA reads TGTGCCAGCAGCTCTCGGTCGGGCACAGATACGCAGTATTTT. This codes for CASSSRSGTDTQYF. V usage is TRBV7-6 and J usage is TRBJ2-3, with unresolved D. With 4 bases removed from V and 1 base from J, the gap between germline ends came to 9 bases. The germline CDR1 and CDR2 sequences are SGHVS and FNYEAQ. The CDR3 is 14 residues long.

The DNA of the CDR3 is TGTGCCAGTAGTATCCTAACAGCTCCTATGAACACTGAAGCTTTCTTT. Its protein product is CASSILTAPMNTEAFF. The genes are TRBV19 and TRBJ1-1; D unresolved. This CDR3 region has 16 residues. CDR1 and CDR2 from the germline V gene are LNHDA and SQIVND (reference sequence). Trimming pared 3 bases from V and 0 bases from J, leaving 14 bases between.

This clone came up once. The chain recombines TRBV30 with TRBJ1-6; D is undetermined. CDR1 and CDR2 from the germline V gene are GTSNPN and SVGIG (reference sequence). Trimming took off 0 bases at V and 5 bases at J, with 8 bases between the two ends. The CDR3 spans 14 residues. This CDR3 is CAWSVPGNNSPLHF. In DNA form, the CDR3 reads TGTGCCTGGAGTGTACCCGGTAATAATTCACCCCTCCACTTT.

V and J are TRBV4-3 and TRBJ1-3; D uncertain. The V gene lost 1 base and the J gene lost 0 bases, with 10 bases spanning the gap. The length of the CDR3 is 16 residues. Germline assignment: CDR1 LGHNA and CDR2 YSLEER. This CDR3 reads CASSQALLSSGNTIYF. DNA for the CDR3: TGCGCCAGCAGCCAAGCCCTCCTAAGCTCTGGAAACACCATATATTTT.

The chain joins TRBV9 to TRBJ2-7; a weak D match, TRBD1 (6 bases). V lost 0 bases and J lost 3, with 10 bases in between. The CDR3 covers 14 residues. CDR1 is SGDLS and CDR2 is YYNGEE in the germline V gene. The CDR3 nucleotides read TGTGCCAGCAGCGTAGGGGAAGGGGGCTACGAGCAGTACTTC. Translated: CASSVGEGGYEQYF.

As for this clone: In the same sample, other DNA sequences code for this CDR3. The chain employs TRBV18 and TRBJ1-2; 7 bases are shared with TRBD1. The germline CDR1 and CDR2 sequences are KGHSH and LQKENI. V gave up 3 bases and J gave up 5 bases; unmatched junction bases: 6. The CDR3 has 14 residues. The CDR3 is CASSPPGQLYGYTF. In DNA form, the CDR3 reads TGTGCCAGCTCACCCCCGGGACAGCTATATGGCTACACCTTC. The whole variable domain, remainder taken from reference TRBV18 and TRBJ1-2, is NAGVMQNPRHLVRRRGQEARLRCSPMKGHSHVYWYRQLPEEGLKFMVYLQKENIIDESGMPKERFSAEFPKEGPSILRIQQVVRGDSAAYFCASSPPGQLYGYTFGSGTRLTVV.

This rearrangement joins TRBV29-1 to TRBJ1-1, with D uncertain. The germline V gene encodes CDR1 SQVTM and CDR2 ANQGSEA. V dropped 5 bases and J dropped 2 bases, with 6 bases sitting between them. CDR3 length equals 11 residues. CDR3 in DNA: TGCAGCGTTCCGGGAAACACTGAAGCTTTCTTT. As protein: CSVPGNTEAFF.

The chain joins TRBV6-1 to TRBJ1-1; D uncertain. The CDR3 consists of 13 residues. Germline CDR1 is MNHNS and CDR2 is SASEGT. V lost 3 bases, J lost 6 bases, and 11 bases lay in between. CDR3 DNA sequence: TGTGCCAGCAGTGACAGAGCGGCAGCTGAAGCTTTCTTT. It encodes CASSDRAAAEAFF.

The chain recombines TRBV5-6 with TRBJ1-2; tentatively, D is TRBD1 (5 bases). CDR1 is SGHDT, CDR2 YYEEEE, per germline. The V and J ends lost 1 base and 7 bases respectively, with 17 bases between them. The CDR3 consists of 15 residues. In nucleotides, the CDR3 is TGTGCCAGCAGCTTGCGGAAAACTGGCGGGGCTGGCTACACCTTC. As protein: CASSLRKTGGAGYTF.

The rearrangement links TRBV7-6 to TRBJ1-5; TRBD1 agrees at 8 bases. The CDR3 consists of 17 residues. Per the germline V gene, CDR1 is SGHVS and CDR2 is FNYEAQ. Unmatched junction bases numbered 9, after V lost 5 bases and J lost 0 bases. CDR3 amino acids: CASSPTGGGYSNQPQHF. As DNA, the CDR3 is TGTGCCAGCAGCCCAACAGGGGGAGGCTATAGCAATCAGCCCCAGCATTTT. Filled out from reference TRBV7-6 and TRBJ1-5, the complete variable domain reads GAGVSQSPRYKVTKRGQDVALRCDPISGHVSLYWYRQALGQGPEFLTYFNYEAQQDKSGLPNDRFSAERPEGSISTLTIQRTEQRDSAMYRCASSPTGGGYSNQPQHFGDGTRLSIL.

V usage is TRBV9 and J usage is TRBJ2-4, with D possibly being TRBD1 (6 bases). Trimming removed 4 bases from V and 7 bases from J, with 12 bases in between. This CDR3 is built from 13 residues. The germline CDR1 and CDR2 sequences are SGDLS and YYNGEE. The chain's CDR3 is CASSLTGENIQYF. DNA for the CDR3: TGTGCCAGCAGCCTGACAGGAGAGAACATTCAGTACTTC.

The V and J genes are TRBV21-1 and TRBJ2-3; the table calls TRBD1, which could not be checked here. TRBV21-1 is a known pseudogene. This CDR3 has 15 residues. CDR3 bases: TGTGCCAGCAGCACCCGACAGGGAAGCACAGATACGCAGTATTTT. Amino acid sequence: CASSTRQGSTDTQYF.

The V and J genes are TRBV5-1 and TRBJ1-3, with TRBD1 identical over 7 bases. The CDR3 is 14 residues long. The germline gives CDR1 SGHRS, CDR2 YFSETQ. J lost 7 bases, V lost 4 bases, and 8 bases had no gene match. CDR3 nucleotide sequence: TGCGCCAGCAGCCCGGGACAGCTGTGGAACACCATATATTTT. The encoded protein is CASSPGQLWNTIYF.

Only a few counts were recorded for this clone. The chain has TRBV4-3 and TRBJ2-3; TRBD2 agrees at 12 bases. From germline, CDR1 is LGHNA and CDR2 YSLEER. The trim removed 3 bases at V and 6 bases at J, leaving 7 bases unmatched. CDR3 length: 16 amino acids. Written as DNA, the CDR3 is TGCGCCAGCAGCCAGAGACTAGCGGGGGCGGGGGATACGCAGTATTTT. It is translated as CASSQRLAGAGDTQYF.

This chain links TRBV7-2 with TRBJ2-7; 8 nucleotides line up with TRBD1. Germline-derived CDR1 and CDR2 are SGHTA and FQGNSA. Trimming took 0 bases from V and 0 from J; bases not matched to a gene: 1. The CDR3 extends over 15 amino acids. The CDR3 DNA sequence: TGTGCCAGCAGCTTAGCAGGGACAGGCTCCTACGAGCAGTACTTC. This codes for CASSLAGTGSYEQYF.

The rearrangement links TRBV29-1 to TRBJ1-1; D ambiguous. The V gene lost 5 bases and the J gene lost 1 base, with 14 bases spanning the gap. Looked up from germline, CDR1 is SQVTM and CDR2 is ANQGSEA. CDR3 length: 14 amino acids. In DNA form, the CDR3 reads TGCAGCGTTTGGGTCAACCGGGGGAACACTGAAGCTTTCTTT. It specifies CSVWVNRGNTEAFF.

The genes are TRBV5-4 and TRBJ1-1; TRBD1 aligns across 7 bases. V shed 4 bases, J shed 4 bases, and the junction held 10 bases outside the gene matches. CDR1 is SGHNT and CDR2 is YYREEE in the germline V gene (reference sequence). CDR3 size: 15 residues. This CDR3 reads CASSLQGQLGTEAFF. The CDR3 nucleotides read TGTGCCAGCAGCCTCCAGGGACAGCTGGGCACTGAAGCTTTCTTT.